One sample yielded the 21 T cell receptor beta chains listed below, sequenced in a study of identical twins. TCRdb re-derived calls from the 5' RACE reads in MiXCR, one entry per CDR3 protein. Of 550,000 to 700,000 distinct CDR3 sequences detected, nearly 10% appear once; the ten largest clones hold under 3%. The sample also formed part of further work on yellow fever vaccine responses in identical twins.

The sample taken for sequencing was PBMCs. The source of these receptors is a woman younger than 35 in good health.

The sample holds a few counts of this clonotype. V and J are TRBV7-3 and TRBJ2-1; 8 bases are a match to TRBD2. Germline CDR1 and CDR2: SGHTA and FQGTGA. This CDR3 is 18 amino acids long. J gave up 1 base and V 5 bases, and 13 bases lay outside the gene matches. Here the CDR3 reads CASSQMFPLAGSYNEQFF. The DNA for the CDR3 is TGTGCCAGCAGCCAAATGTTCCCATTAGCGGGGTCCTACAATGAGCAGTTCTTC.

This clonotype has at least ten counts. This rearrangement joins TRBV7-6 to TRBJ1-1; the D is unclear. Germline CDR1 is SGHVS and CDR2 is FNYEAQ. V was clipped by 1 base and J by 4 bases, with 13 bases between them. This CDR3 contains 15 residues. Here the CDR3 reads CASSLVSWSATEAFF. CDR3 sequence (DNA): TGTGCCAGCAGCTTAGTCTCTTGGTCAGCCACTGAAGCTTTCTTT. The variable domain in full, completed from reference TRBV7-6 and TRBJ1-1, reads GAGVSQSPRYKVTKRGQDVALRCDPISGHVSLYWYRQALGQGPEFLTYFNYEAQQDKSGLPNDRFSAERPEGSISTLTIQRTEQRDSAMYRCASSLVSWSATEAFFGQGTRLTVV.

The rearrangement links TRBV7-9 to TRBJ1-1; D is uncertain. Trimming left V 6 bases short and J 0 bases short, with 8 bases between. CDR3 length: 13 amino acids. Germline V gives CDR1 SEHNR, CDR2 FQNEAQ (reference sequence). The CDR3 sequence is CASRWTLNTEAFF. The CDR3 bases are TGTGCCAGCAGGTGGACCTTGAACACTGAAGCTTTCTTT. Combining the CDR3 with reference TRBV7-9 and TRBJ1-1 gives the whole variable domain DTGVSQNPRHKITKRGQNVTFRCDPISEHNRLYWYRQTLGQGPEFLTYFQNEAQLEKSRLLSDRFSAERPKGSFSTLEIQRTEQGDSAMYLCASRWTLNTEAFFGQGTRLTVV.

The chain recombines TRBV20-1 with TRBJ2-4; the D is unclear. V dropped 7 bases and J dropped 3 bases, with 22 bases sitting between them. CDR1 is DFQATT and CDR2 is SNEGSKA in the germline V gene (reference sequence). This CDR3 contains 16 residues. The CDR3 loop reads CSGTSGVNVVKNIQYF. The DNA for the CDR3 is TGCAGTGGCACAAGTGGAGTGAACGTTGTCAAAAACATTCAGTACTTC.

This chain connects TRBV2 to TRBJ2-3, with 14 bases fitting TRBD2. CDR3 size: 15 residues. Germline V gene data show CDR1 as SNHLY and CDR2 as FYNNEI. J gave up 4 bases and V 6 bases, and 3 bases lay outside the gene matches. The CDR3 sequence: CASRAGLAGADTQYF. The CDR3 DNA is TGTGCCAGCAGAGCGGGACTAGCGGGAGCAGATACGCAGTATTTT. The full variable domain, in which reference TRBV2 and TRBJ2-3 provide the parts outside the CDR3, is EPEVTQTPSHQVTQMGQEVILRCVPISNHLYFYWYRQILGQKVEFLVSFYNNEISEKSEIFDDQFSVERPDGSNFTLKIRSTKLEDSAMYFCASRAGLAGADTQYFGPGTRLTVL.

The CDR3 region is CASSLGGGLAESSYEQYF. The CDR3 DNA follows: TGTGCCAGCAGCTTAGGGGGAGGCTTAGCGGAAAGCTCCTACGAGCAGTACTTC. The chain links TRBV11-2 to TRBJ2-7, with a tentative D call TRBD2 (6 bases). CDR3 length: 18 amino acids. The germline V gene has CDR1 SGHAT and CDR2 FQNNGV. The V end lost 1 base, the J end lost 0 bases, and 19 bases lay between the germline ends.

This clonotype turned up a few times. CDR3 sequence (DNA): TGCAGCGTTAAAGGGTCTGAGCAGTTCTTC. Amino acid sequence: CSVKGSEQFF. The rearrangement joins TRBV29-1 to TRBJ2-1; D is unclear. The length of the CDR3 is 10 residues. Germline V gene data show CDR1 as SQVTM and CDR2 as ANQGSEA. Trimming left V 5 bases short and J 9 bases short, with 8 bases between.

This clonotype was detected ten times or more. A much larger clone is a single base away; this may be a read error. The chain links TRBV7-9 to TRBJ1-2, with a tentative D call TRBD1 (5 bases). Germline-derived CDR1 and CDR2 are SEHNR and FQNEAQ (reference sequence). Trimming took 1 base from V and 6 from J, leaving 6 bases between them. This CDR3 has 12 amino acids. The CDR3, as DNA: TGTGCCAGCAGCTTAGTAGGGGATGGCTACACCTTC. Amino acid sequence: CASSLVGDGYTF.

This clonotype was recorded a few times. Written as DNA, the CDR3 is TGCAGCGTTGAAGTTGGGACAGGGGGCGCGTACGAGCAGTACTTC. It encodes CSVEVGTGGAYEQYF. The rearrangement joins TRBV29-1 to TRBJ2-7; 12 bases map to TRBD1. CDR3 length equals 15 residues. Germline values: CDR1 SQVTM, CDR2 ANQGSEA. J was trimmed by 4 bases and V by 1 base; bases with no gene match: 5.

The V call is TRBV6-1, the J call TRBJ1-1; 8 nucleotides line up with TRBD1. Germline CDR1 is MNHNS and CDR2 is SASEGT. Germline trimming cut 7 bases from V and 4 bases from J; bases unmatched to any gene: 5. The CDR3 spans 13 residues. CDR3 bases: TGTGCCAGCAAATTCACAGGGGGCACTGAAGCTTTCTTT. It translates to CASKFTGGTEAFF.

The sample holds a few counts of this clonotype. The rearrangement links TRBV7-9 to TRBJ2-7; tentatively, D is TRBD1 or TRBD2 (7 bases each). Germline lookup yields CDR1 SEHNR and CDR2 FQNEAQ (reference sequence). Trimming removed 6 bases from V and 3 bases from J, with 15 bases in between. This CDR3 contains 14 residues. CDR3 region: CASRRQGGGYEQYF. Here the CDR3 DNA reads TGTGCCAGCAGACGACAGGGCGGGGGCTACGAGCAGTACTTC.

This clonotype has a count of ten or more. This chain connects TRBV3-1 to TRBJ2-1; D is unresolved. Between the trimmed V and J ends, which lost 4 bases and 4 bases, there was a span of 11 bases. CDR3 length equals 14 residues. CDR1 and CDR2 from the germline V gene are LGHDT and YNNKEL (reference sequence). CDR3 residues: CASSLSGRYNEQFF. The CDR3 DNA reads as TGTGCCAGCAGCCTCTCCGGCCGATACAATGAGCAGTTCTTC.

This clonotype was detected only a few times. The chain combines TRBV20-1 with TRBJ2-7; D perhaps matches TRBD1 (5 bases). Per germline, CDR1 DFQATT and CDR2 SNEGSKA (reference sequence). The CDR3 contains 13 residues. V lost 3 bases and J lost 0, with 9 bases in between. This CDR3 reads CSASDSVSYEQYF. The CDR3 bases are TGCAGTGCTAGTGACAGCGTCTCCTACGAGCAGTACTTC.

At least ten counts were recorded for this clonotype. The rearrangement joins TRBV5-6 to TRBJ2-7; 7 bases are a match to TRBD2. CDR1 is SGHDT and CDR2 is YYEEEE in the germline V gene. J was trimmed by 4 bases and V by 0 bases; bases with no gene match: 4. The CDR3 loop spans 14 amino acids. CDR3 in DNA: TGTGCCAGCAGCTTGGCTAGCGGTTCTTACGAGCAGTACTTC. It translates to CASSLASGSYEQYF.

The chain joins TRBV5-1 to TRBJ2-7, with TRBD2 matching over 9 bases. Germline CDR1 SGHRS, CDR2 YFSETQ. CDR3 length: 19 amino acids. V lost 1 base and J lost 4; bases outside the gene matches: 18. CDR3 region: CASSLPQARRAGGRYEQYF. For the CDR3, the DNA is TGCGCCAGCAGCTTGCCACAGGCCAGAAGGGCGGGGGGGCGGTACGAGCAGTACTTC.

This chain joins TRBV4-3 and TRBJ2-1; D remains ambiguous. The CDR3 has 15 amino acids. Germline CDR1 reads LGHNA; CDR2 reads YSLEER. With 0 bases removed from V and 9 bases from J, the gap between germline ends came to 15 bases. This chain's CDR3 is CASSQDFRGLGEQFF. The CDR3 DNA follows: TGCGCCAGCAGCCAAGATTTCAGAGGTCTTGGTGAGCAGTTCTTC.

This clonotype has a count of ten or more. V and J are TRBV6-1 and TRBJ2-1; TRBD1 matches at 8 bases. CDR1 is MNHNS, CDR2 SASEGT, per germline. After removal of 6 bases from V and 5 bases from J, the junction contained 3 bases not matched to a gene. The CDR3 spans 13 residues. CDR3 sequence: CASRAGGNNEQFF. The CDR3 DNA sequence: TGTGCCAGCAGGGCAGGGGGCAACAATGAGCAGTTCTTC.

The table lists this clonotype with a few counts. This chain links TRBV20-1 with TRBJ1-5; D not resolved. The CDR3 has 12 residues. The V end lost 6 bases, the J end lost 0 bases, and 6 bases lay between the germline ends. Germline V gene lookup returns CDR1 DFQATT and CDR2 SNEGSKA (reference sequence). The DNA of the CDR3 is TGCAGTGCAAAGCCTAGCAATCAGCCCCAGCATTTT. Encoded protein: CSAKPSNQPQHF.

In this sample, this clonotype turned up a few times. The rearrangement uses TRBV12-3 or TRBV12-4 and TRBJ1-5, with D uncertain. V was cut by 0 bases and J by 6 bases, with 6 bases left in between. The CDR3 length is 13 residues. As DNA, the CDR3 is TGTGCCAGCAGTTTAGCGCTAAGTCAGCCCCAGCATTTT. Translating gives CASSLALSQPQHF.

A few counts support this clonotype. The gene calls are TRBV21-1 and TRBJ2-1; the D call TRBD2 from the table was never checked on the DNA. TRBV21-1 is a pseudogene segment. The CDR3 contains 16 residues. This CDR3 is CASSNLWEGLYNEQFF. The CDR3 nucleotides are TGTGCCAGCAGCAATCTTTGGGAGGGCCTTTACAATGAGCAGTTCTTC.

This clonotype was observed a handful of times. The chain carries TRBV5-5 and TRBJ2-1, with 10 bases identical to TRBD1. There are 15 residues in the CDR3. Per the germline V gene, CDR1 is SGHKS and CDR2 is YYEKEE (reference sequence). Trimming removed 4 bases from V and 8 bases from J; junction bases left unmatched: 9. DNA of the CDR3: TGTGCCAGCAGCCTCCGGGACAGGGGTTCGGATGAGCAGTTCTTC. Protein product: CASSLRDRGSDEQFF.